This T cell receptor (beta chain) was found in a study of early T cells in non-severe SARS-CoV-2 infection (dated by TCRdb to 2020 to 2022). Study-level background: Bulk RNA from unsorted whole blood was used for TCR sequencing, so alpha and beta chains could not be paired.

Broad study findings and their caveats: VDJdb matching was skewed toward anti-spike CD8 responses and likely underestimated virus-specific expansions by missing private and CD4 specificities.

Libraries were made using 5' RACE. The reads were generated on a NextSeq 500. In the TCR library protocol, unique molecular identifiers were attached to individual cDNA molecules to correct for PCR bias and sequencing error. Both TCR alpha and beta chains were sequenced, and tight co-correlation was observed between alpha and beta sequence abundances in each sample. The authors processed their data as follows. Decombinator V4 was used to annotate the V gene, J gene and CDR3 of the TCR sequences. Expanded TCRs were defined as changing significantly between any two time points under a Poisson model with p below 0.0001. Abundances of TCRs were expressed as counts per million after normalisation to the total number of TCRs sequenced in each sample. VDJdb, accessed 1 November 2021, was searched for CMV, EBV and SARS-CoV-2 annotated TCRs, with TCRs annotated for multiple antigens excluded. In-frame beta chains were kept once TCRdb had trimmed the public reads at Q25 with fastp and called clones with MiXCR. Here each entry gathers all rows of one CDR3 protein and keeps the most common genes and DNA. The V and J calls were not made by the authors but by TCRdb's processing. This sample gives about 38,000 distinct CDR3 sequences in total; 3.5% to 5% of them show up just once. Jointly, the top ten make up about a sixth of the sample.

About this clonotype: No cognate antigen has been identified for it. Base-call qualities are not available, and no considerably larger clone is one nucleotide away.

A case-control design nested within a healthcare worker cohort in London, UK, was used, with weekly nasopharyngeal swab PCR tests and blood sampling performed. Healthcare workers were enrolled in the week of the UK lockdown, from 23 to 31 March 2020, and were followed every week for up to 16 weeks. The sequenced sample consisted of whole blood. This clonotype originated in an adult who was a healthcare worker with PCR-confirmed SARS-CoV-2 infection or an uninfected control (not recorded which).

Here is the DNA: TGTGCCAGCTCACCTTCGACGGGCGGGGAGCTGTTTTTT. The resulting protein is CASSPSTGGELFF. The chain uses TRBV18 and TRBJ2-2; the D gene cannot be resolved reliably. The CDR3, cysteine through phenylalanine, is 13 amino acids long. Only CDR3 DNA is held: 39 bases, read in frame from base 1. V is pared back by 3 bases and J by 7 bases, with 9 bases lying between the germline termini. According to the germline V gene, CDR1 reads KGHSH and CDR2 reads LQKENI.